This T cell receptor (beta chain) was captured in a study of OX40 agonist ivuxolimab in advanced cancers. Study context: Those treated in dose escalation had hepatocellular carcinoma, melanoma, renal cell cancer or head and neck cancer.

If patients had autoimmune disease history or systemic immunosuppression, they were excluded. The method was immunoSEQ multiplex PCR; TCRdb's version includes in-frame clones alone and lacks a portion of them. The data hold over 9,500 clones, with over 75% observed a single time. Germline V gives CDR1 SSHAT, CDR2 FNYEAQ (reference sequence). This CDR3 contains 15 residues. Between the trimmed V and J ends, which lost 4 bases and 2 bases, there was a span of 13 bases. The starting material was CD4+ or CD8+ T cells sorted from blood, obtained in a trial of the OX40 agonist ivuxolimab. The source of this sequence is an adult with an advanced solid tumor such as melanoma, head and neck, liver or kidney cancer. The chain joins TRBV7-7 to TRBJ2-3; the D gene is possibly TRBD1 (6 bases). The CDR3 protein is CASSWTDRPTDTQYF. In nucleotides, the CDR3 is TGTGCCAGCAGCTGGACAGATAGACCCACAGATACGCAGTATTTT.